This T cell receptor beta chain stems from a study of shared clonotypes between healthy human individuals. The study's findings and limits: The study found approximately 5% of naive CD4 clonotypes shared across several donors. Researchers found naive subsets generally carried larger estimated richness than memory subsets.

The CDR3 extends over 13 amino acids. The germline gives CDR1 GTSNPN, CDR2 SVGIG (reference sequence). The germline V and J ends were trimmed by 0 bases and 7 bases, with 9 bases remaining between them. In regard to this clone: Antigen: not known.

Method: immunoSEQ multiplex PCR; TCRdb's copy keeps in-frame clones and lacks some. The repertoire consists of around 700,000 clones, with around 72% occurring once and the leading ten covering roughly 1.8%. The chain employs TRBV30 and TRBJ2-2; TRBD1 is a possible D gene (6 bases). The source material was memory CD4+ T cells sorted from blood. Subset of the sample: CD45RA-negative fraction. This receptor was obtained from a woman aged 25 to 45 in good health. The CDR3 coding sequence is TGTGCCTGGAGTGTACGGACAGACGGGGAGCTGTTTTTT. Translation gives CAWSVRTDGELFF.